A single sample is the source of the 20 T cell receptor beta chains below, sequenced in a study of cytomegalovirus exposure and HLA in healthy donors. 60 Vbeta and 13 Jbeta primers were used in PCR. Profiled with immunoSEQ multiplex PCR; TCRdb holds only in-frame clones, not every one. This specimen shows some 160,000 clones; the ten leading clones hold roughly 2%. The sequencing sample was made of PBMCs. Receptors originate from a man aged 30 to 39 in good health and CMV-seronegative.

The genes are TRBV28 and TRBJ2-5; 8 bases are shared with TRBD2. The CDR3 is 14 amino acids. In germline, CDR1 is MDHEN, CDR2 SYDVKM. V was clipped by 8 bases and J by 5 bases; unmatched bases: 10. The CDR3 protein is CASLERERGETQYF. The CDR3, as DNA: TGTGCCAGCCTAGAGCGGGAGCGGGGGGAGACCCAGTACTTC.

The chain uses TRBV5-1 and TRBJ2-1; 9 positions agree with TRBD1. Per germline, CDR1 SGHRS and CDR2 YFSETQ. The CDR3 spans 14 residues. J gave up 9 bases and V 0 bases, and 4 bases lay outside the gene matches. CDR3 DNA sequence: TGCGCCAGCAGCTTGGCCTTGGGACAGGGTGAGCAGTTCTTC. Translated, it gives CASSLALGQGEQFF. The whole variable domain, remainder taken from reference TRBV5-1 and TRBJ2-1, is KAGVTQTPRYLIKTRGQQVTLSCSPISGHRSVSWYQQTPGQGLQFLFEYFSETQRNKGNFPGRFSGRQFSNSRSEMNVSTLELGDSALYLCASSLALGQGEQFFGPGTRLTVL.

V and J are TRBV18 and TRBJ2-1; possible D gene TRBD1, 5 bases. Trimming took 3 bases from V and 4 from J, leaving 22 bases between them. The CDR3 is made up of 18 amino acids. Germline loops: CDR1 KGHSH, CDR2 LQKENI. For the CDR3, the DNA is TGTGCCAGCTCACCTTTCCAGACAGCCGATTCTCTATACAATGAGCAGTTCTTC. It is translated as CASSPFQTADSLYNEQFF.

This chain links TRBV9 with TRBJ2-3; tentative D call: TRBD2 (6 bases). Trimming cost V 4 bases and J 7 bases, with 10 bases left between them. CDR1 and CDR2 (germline): SGDLS, YYNGEE. CDR3 length: 12 amino acids. CDR3 residues: CASSPGGNTQYF. The CDR3 region has the DNA TGTGCCAGCAGCCCCGGAGGGAATACGCAGTATTTT.

V gene TRBV4-3 combines with J gene TRBJ2-2, with D possibly being TRBD2 (6 bases). The V and J ends lost 3 bases and 6 bases respectively, with 11 bases between them. CDR3 length: 14 amino acids. Germline-derived CDR1 and CDR2 are LGHNA and YSLEER. The chain's CDR3 is CASSQRERAGELFF. The CDR3 bases are TGCGCCAGCAGCCAGCGGGAACGGGCCGGGGAGCTGTTTTTT.

The CDR3 is CASSFGGVAAFF. The DNA of the CDR3 is TGTGCCAGCAGCTTCGGCGGGGTAGCGGCTTTCTTT. The J gene is TRBJ1-1, the V gene TRBV7-9, with no clear D. Between the trimmed V and J ends, which lost 3 bases and 11 bases, there was a span of 13 bases. CDR3 length equals 12 residues. Germline values: CDR1 SEHNR, CDR2 FQNEAQ (reference sequence).

CDR3 sequence (DNA): TGTGCCAGCAGTTTTTTTTCGGGACTATACAATGAGCAGTTCTTC. Translated, it gives CASSFFSGLYNEQFF. The chain links TRBV27 to TRBJ2-1, with 7 nucleotides matching TRBD2. This CDR3 comprises 15 residues. Germline V gene sequence: CDR1 MNHEY, CDR2 SMNVEV (reference sequence). After removal of 3 bases from V and 4 bases from J, the junction contained 6 bases not matched to a gene.

The rearrangement links TRBV21-1 to TRBJ1-4; the DNA was not compared with TRBD1, the D call given in the table. TRBV21-1 is a recognized pseudogene. The length of the CDR3 is 18 residues. The CDR3 region has the DNA TGTGCCAGCAGCTCCCTAGACCCGGGACAGGCGTGGGGTGAAAAACTGTTTTTT. Translating gives CASSSLDPGQAWGEKLFF.

This chain connects TRBV18 to TRBJ2-7, with TRBD1 matching over 7 bases. This CDR3 comprises 13 residues. CDR1 KGHSH and CDR2 LQKENI come from the germline V gene. J was trimmed by 2 bases and V by 3 bases; bases with no gene match: 1. The CDR3 is CASSPGQTYEQYF. In nucleotides, the CDR3 is TGTGCCAGCTCACCGGGACAGACCTACGAGCAGTACTTC.

The J gene is TRBJ2-3, the V gene TRBV28; D is unclear. V was clipped by 8 bases and J by 4 bases, with 19 bases between them. In germline, CDR1 is MDHEN, CDR2 SYDVKM. The CDR3 is 15 residues long. In DNA, the CDR3 is TGTGCCAGCGGAAACCCTCAGGATTTCGCAGATACGCAGTATTTT. It is translated as CASGNPQDFADTQYF.

The DNA of the CDR3 is TGCAGCGTTCTTTCGGGAAGGACAGATACGCAGTATTTT. As protein: CSVLSGRTDTQYF. J is TRBJ2-3 and V is TRBV29-1; TRBD2 is a possible D gene (5 bases). The CDR3 covers 13 residues. The germline CDR1 and CDR2 sequences are SQVTM and ANQGSEA. With 5 bases removed from V and 3 bases from J, the gap between germline ends came to 12 bases.

The chain uses TRBV18 and TRBJ2-5, with D tentatively TRBD2 (5 bases). The J call could be wrong; TRBJ2-7 is a better fit for the DNA end. Looked up from germline, CDR1 is KGHSH and CDR2 is LQKENI. The CDR3 is 12 amino acids. The CDR3 sequence is CASSEARYEQYF. CDR3 nucleotides: TGTGCCAGCTCGGAGGCTCGGTACGAGCAGTACTTC.

V usage is TRBV18 and J usage is TRBJ1-1, with D hard to call. With 2 bases removed from V and 3 bases from J, the gap between germline ends came to 13 bases. Germline V gives CDR1 KGHSH, CDR2 LQKENI. The CDR3 is made up of 15 amino acids. The CDR3 loop reads CASSPVEWRDTEAFF. The CDR3 DNA sequence: TGTGCCAGCTCACCAGTCGAGTGGCGGGACACTGAAGCTTTCTTT. Full variable domain (rest looked up from reference TRBV18 and TRBJ1-1): NAGVMQNPRHLVRRRGQEARLRCSPMKGHSHVYWYRQLPEEGLKFMVYLQKENIIDESGMPKERFSAEFPKEGPSILRIQQVVRGDSAAYFCASSPVEWRDTEAFFGQGTRLTVV.

CDR3 DNA: TGTGCCATCAGTGAGCCTAACAGGGGTGGACAGCCCCAGCATTTT. Translation gives CAISEPNRGGQPQHF. V and J are TRBV10-3 and TRBJ1-5; 7 bases agree with TRBD1. The CDR3 has 15 amino acids. CDR1 is ENHRY and CDR2 is SYGVKD in the germline V gene. Trimming took 2 bases from V and 7 from J; bases not matched to a gene: 8.

The chain carries TRBV5-4 and TRBJ1-3; maybe TRBD1 (6 bases). The CDR3 contains 16 residues. Between the trimmed V and J ends, which lost 1 base and 0 bases, there was a span of 11 bases. Per germline, CDR1 SGHNT and CDR2 YYREEE (reference sequence). The CDR3 nucleotides are TGTGCCAGCAGCTTGACCAGGGGTAACTCTGGAAACACCATATATTTT. The encoded protein is CASSLTRGNSGNTIYF.

The chain links TRBV5-6 to TRBJ1-2; D gene ambiguous. V shed 4 bases and J shed 4 bases, with 11 bases lying between them. Germline V gives CDR1 SGHDT, CDR2 YYEEEE. The CDR3 is 13 residues long. This CDR3 reads CASSPGFSYGYTF. In DNA, the CDR3 is TGTGCCAGCAGCCCGGGGTTTAGCTATGGCTACACCTTC. Supplemented by reference TRBV5-6 and TRBJ1-2, the full variable domain reads DAGVTQSPTHLIKTRGQQVTLRCSPKSGHDTVSWYQQALGQGPQFIFQYYEEEERQRGNFPDRFSGHQFPNYSSELNVNALLLGDSALYLCASSPGFSYGYTFGSGTRLTVV.

The gene calls are TRBV29-1 and TRBJ2-7; maybe TRBD1 (6 bases). Deletions cut 7 bases from V and 6 bases from J, with 19 bases between. The germline V gene encodes CDR1 SQVTM and CDR2 ANQGSEA. The CDR3 consists of 13 residues. DNA for the CDR3: TGCAGCGCCCAGGGGCGGTTGGACGGCGAGCAGTACTTC. It encodes CSAQGRLDGEQYF.

V gene TRBV10-3 combines with J gene TRBJ1-5; weak D call: TRBD1 (6 bases). The CDR3 covers 13 residues. Trimming removed 3 bases at V and 4 bases at J, with 7 bases between. The germline V gene has CDR1 ENHRY and CDR2 SYGVKD. As DNA, the CDR3 is TGTGCCATCAGTGACCAGGGGAATCAGCCCCAGCATTTT. This translates into CAISDQGNQPQHF.

The genes are TRBV7-2 and TRBJ1-1; D call uncertain. Trimming left V 1 base short and J 6 bases short, with 9 bases between. This CDR3 comprises 13 residues. Germline V gene data show CDR1 as SGHTA and CDR2 as FQGNSA. CDR3 DNA: TGTGCCAGCAGCTTAGACAAGAGGGCTGAAGCTTTCTTT. Translation gives CASSLDKRAEAFF.

The chain links TRBV27 to TRBJ1-4; D is uncertain. V lost 3 bases and J 8 bases, leaving 10 bases between the germline ends. The CDR3 sequence is 13 residues long. Germline lookup yields CDR1 MNHEY and CDR2 SMNVEV (reference sequence). The CDR3 DNA reads TGTGCCAGCAGTTTCAGGCAGAAAGAAAAACTGTTTTTT. This encodes CASSFRQKEKLFF.